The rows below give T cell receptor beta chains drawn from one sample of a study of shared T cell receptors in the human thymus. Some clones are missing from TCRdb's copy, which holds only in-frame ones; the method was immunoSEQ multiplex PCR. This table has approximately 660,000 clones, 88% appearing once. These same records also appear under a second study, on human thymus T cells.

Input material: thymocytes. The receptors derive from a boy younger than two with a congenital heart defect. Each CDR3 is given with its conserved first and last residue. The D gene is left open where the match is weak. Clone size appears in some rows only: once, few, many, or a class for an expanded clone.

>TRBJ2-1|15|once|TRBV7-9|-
CASSLVEAGIHEQFF
TGTGCCAGCAGCTTAGTAGAGGCAGGGATCCATGAGCAGTTCTTC
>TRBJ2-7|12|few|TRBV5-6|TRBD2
CASSRGVGEQYF
TGTGCCAGCAGCCGGGGGGTGGGGGAGCAGTACTTC
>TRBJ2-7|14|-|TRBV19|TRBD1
CASGTGGSSYEQYF
TGTGCCAGTGGGACAGGGGGGTCCTCCTACGAGCAGTACTTC
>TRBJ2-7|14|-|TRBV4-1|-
CASSQGRGSGEQYF
TGCGCCAGCAGCCAAGGTCGAGGATCTGGCGAGCAGTACTTC
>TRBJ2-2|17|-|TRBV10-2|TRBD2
CASKRLAGGPNTGELFF
TGCGCCAGCAAACGACTAGCGGGAGGGCCAAACACCGGGGAGCTGTTTTTT
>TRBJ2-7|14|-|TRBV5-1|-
CASSPGDTPNEQYF
TGCGCCAGCAGCCCAGGGGACACGCCCAACGAGCAGTACTTC
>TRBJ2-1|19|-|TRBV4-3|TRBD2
CASSQAGTSGSRGYNEQFF
TGCGCCAGCAGCCAGGCCGGGACTAGCGGGAGTCGGGGGTACAATGAGCAGTTCTTC
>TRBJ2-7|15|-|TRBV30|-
CAWSVRSRRSYEQYF
TGTGCCTGGAGTGTACGATCTCGGCGGTCCTACGAGCAGTACTTC
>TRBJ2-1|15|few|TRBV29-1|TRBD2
CSVGASGRSYNEQFF
TGCAGCGTTGGGGCTAGCGGGAGGTCCTACAATGAGCAGTTCTTC
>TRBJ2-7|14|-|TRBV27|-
CASSPDRSCLEQYF
TGTGCCAGCAGTCCTGACAGATCCTGTCTCGAGCAGTACTTC
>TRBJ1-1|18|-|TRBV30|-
CAWTRDNHRFHLNTEAFF
TGTGCCTGGACCCGCGACAACCATCGATTTCACTTGAACACTGAAGCTTTCTTT
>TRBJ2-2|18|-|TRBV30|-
CAWSVSLWPGEWAGELFF
TGTGCCTGGAGTGTAAGTCTATGGCCCGGAGAGTGGGCCGGGGAGCTGTTTTTT
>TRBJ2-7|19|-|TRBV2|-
CASSEALLSCERATYEQYF
TGTGCCAGCAGTGAAGCGCTTCTTAGCTGCGAGCGGGCGACCTACGAGCAGTACTTC
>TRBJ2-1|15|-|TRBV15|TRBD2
CATSTSGTSGILQFF
TGTGCCACCAGCACCTCCGGGACTAGCGGGATTTTGCAGTTCTTC
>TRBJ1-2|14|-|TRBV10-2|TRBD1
CASSSGGAHYGYTF
TGCGCCAGCAGTTCAGGGGGCGCTCACTATGGCTACACCTTC
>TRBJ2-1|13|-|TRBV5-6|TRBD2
CASRVGGSNEQFF
TGTGCCAGCAGGGTCGGGGGGTCCAATGAGCAGTTCTTC
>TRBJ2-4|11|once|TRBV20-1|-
CSASPPHFQYF
TGCAGTGCTAGCCCCCCTCACTTTCAGTACTTC
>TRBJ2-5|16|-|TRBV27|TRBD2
CASSLRASGMGETQYF
TGTGCCAGCAGTTTACGGGCTAGCGGGATGGGGGAGACCCAGTACTTC
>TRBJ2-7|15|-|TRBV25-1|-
CASSSGLARDYEQYF
TGTGCCAGCAGTTCAGGATTAGCGAGGGACTACGAGCAGTACTTC
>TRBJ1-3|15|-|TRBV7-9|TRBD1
CASSFAGQGRNTIYF
TGTGCCAGCAGCTTTGCGGGACAGGGAAGAAACACCATATATTTT
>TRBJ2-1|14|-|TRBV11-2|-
CASSLVGGYNEQFF
TGTGCCAGCAGCTTAGTCGGGGGATACAATGAGCAGTTCTTC
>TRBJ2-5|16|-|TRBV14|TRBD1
CASSQDSGTEEETQYF
TGTGCCAGCAGCCAAGATAGTGGGACAGAAGAAGAGACCCAGTACTTC
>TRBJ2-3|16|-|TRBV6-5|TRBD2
CASSYGSGFPTDTQYF
TGTGCCAGCAGTTACGGTAGCGGGTTCCCTACAGATACGCAGTATTTT
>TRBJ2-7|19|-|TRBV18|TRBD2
CASSPGTSGRGRRSYEQYF
TGTGCCAGCTCACCTGGGACTAGCGGGAGGGGTAGGAGGTCCTACGAGCAGTACTTC
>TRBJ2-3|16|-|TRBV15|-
CATSRGLGFGGDTQYF
TGTGCCACCAGCAGAGGCCTTGGGTTTGGGGGGGATACGCAGTATTTT
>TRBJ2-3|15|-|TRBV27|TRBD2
CASSLGLGGTDTQYF
TGTGCCAGCAGTTTGGGACTAGGGGGTACAGATACGCAGTATTTT
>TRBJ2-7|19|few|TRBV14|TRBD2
CASSQEGTFTGGPLPEQYF
TGTGCCAGCAGCCAAGAGGGGACTTTTACGGGAGGGCCCTTACCCGAGCAGTACTTC
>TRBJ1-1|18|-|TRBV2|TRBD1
CASSEGGTGAPNNTEAFF
TGTGCCAGCAGTGAAGGTGGGACAGGGGCCCCGAACAACACTGAAGCTTTCTTT
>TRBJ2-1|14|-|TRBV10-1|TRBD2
CASGGTSGSNEQFF
TGCGCCAGCGGGGGGACTAGCGGTAGCAATGAGCAGTTCTTC
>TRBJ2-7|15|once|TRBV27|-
CASSFCRVSSYEQYF
TGTGCCAGCAGTTTTTGCAGGGTTAGCTCCTACGAGCAGTACTTC
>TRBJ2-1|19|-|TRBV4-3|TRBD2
CASSQDIWASGRGYNEQFF
TGCGCCAGCAGCCAAGATATTTGGGCTAGCGGGAGGGGATACAATGAGCAGTTCTTC
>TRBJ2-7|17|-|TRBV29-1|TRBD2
CSVLGLAGASLSYEQYF
TGCAGCGTTTTAGGACTAGCGGGAGCCTCCCTATCCTACGAGCAGTACTTC
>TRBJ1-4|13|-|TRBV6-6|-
CASSLRGGEKLFF
TGTGCCAGCAGCCTCCGGGGAGGTGAAAAACTGTTTTTT
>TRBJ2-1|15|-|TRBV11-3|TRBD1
CASSPDRLPYNEQFF
TGTGCCAGCAGCCCGGACAGGCTGCCTTACAATGAGCAGTTCTTC
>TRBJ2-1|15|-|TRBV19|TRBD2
CASTTGLADNNEQFF
TGTGCCAGTACCACCGGGCTAGCGGACAACAATGAGCAGTTCTTC
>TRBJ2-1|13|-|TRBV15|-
CATSRVGGYEQFF
TGTGCCACCAGCCGAGTTGGAGGGTATGAGCAGTTCTTC
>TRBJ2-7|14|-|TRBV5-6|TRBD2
CASSAWTSGYEQYF
TGTGCCAGCAGCGCCTGGACTAGCGGCTACGAGCAGTACTTC
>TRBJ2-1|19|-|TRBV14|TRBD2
CASSQGRGSAGGPYNEQFF
TGTGCCAGCAGCCAAGGCAGGGGAAGCGCGGGAGGACCCTACAATGAGCAGTTCTTC
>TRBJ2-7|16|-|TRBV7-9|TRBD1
CASSLVSGTGSYEQYF
TGTGCCAGCAGCTTAGTATCGGGGACAGGTTCCTACGAGCAGTACTTC
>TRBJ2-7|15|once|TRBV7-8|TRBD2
CASSKEPGGPYEQYF
TGTGCCAGCAGCAAAGAGCCGGGAGGGCCCTACGAGCAGTACTTC
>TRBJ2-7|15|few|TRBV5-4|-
CASSEPGQRAFEQYF
TGTGCCAGCAGTGAGCCGGGACAAAGAGCTTTCGAGCAGTACTTC
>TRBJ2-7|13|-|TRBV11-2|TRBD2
CASSRDYPTEQYF
TGTGCCAGCAGCCGGGACTACCCCACCGAGCAGTACTTC